This TCR beta chain came from a study of regulatory T cells in long-lasting Graves disease. This clonotype was seen a handful of times. Time point denoted: newly diagnosed GD, antithyroid drugs for less than 3 months. RNA from PBMCs was the source of the TCR library. TCR beta libraries were built with iRepertoire HTBI primers and Arm-PCR of CDR3 regions. In the original workflow: Sequenced samples collectively carried 62 TRBV and about 15 TRBJ segments. TCRdb ran MiXCR on the multiplex PCR reads and lists one entry per CDR3 protein. The V and J calls were determined by TCRdb, not by the authors. The top ten clones hold under 20% of a sample with under 800,000 distinct CDR3 sequences, less than 20% of them seen once. The sample was also linked to a second study, of T cells in Graves' hyperthyroidism and ophthalmopathy. That report adds: Initially, a first-round RT-PCR of the TCR CDR3 employed the HTBI primer set.

This TCR was sampled from a woman in her 30s with Graves disease. This sample comprised peripheral blood mononuclear cells (PBMCs), obtained at new diagnosis, from a patient treated with antithyroid drugs.

The CDR3 is CASSTGGSGQPQHF. The CDR3 bases are TGTGCCAGCAGTACCGGAGGGTCAGGTCAGCCCCAGCATTTT. The gene calls are TRBV25-1 and TRBJ1-5, with no clear D. V lost 5 bases and J lost 6, with 14 bases in between. CDR1 is MGHDK, CDR2 SYGVNS, per germline. The CDR3 is 14 residues long.